The 5 T cell receptor beta chains presented below share a single source sample, sequenced in a study of T cell responses to AZD1222 COVID-19 vaccine. TCRdb's copy holds only in-frame clones and misses some; the assay was immunoSEQ multiplex PCR. This table has 140,000 to 150,000 clones, approximately 83% appearing once. The sequencing here drew on peripheral blood, taken on day 0 of AZD1222 vaccination. These receptor sequences come from an adult in good health.

The chain is built from TRBV6-5 and TRBJ2-7, with 10 bases aligning to TRBD1. The germline gives CDR1 MNHEY, CDR2 SVGAGI. This CDR3 region has 13 residues. V trimming: 6 bases; J trimming: 4 bases; junction bases outside the gene matches: 3. The CDR3 sequence is CASSPDRGYEQYF. CDR3 DNA: TGTGCCAGCAGCCCGGACAGGGGGTACGAGCAGTACTTC.

This clone was seen a single time. V is TRBV7-9 and J is TRBJ1-6; maybe TRBD1 (5 bases). The ends were cut back, 5 bases at V and 2 bases at J, with 10 bases in the middle. Germline assignment: CDR1 SEHNR and CDR2 FQNEAQ (reference sequence). This CDR3 is built from 15 residues. The CDR3 coding sequence is TGTGCCAGCAGCCCACTCAGGGCCTATAATTCACCCCTCCACTTT. Encoded protein: CASSPLRAYNSPLHF.

V is TRBV10-3 and J is TRBJ1-1, with 9 positions matching TRBD1. The CDR3 length is 16 residues. V trimming: 10 bases; J trimming: 4 bases; junction bases outside the gene matches: 16. Germline V lookup: CDR1 ENHRY, CDR2 SYGVKD. The CDR3 DNA sequence: TGTGCCACCAGCCCGACAGGGGGAGGTGAAAGCACTGAAGCTTTCTTT. It specifies CATSPTGGGESTEAFF.

The chain combines TRBV6-5 with TRBJ1-2; 7 positions agree with TRBD1. CDR1 is MNHEY, CDR2 SVGAGI, per germline. This CDR3 region has 12 residues. Trimming removed 5 bases from V and 7 bases from J; junction bases left unmatched: 4. As DNA, the CDR3 is TGTGCCAGCAGTCGACAGGGTAGTGGCTACACCTTC. It codes for CASSRQGSGYTF.

The CDR3 is CASSLFPQGGTGELFF. DNA for the CDR3: TGTGCCAGCAGTTTATTTCCCCAGGGGGGCACCGGGGAGCTGTTTTTT. The rearrangement links TRBV27 to TRBJ2-2; D is possibly TRBD1 (7 bases). The germline gives CDR1 MNHEY, CDR2 SMNVEV (reference sequence). The CDR3 contains 16 residues. Trimming cost V 1 base and J 4 bases, with 13 bases left between them.